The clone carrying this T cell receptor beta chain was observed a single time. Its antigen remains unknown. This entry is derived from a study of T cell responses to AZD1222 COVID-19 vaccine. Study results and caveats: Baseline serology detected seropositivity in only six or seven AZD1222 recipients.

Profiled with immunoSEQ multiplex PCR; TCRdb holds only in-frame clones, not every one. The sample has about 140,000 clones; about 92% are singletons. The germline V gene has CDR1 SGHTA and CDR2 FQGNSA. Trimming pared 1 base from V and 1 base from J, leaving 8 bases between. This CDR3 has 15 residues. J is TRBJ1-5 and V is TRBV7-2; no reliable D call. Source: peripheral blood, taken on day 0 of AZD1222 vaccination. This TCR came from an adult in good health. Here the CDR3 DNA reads TGTGCCAGCAGCTTAGTTTCCGGAAGCAATCAGCCCCAGCATTTT. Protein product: CASSLVSGSNQPQHF. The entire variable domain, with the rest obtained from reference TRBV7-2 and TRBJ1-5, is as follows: GAGVSQSPSNKVTEKGKDVELRCDPISGHTALYWYRQSLGQGLEFLIYFQGNSAPDKSGLPSDRFSAERTGGSVSTLTIQRTQQEDSAVYLCASSLVSGSNQPQHFGDGTRLSIL.